Below, 17 T cell receptor beta chains from the same sample are listed, as sequenced in a study of breast tumors, draining lymph nodes, adjacent tissues (dated by TCRdb to the mid-2010s). The library was obtained by multiplex PCR. The instrument given in TCRdb is Illumina HiSeq 2000. TCRdb's own reprocessing of the public reads used fastp at Q25 and MiXCR and kept productive beta chains. Entries that share a CDR3 protein sequence are merged under the most common genes and DNA. A total of about 22,000 distinct CDR3 sequences appear in this sample, around three fifths of them only once. The ten biggest clones cover 15% to 20% of the sample. Sample: tumor-adjacent breast tissue. These receptors were taken from a female donor with breast cancer. Some clones in this sample may be carry-over from other donors' samples.

With respect to this clonotype: An end of the junction differs from the germline gene, which may be a read error. The J gene is TRBJ1-6, the V gene TRBV5-5; tentative D call: TRBD1 (5 bases). Germline values: CDR1 SGHKS, CDR2 YYEKEE (reference sequence). CDR3 length equals 17 residues. CDR3 in amino acids: CASSLDPWGRSYSPPHF. As DNA, the CDR3 is TGTGCCAGCAGCTTAGACCCTTGGGGCAGATCCTATTCACCCCCCCACTTT.

This clonotype was seen at least ten times. The chain joins TRBV5-1 to TRBJ2-5; D ambiguous. V was trimmed by 5 bases and J by 2 bases, leaving 10 bases between them. Per germline, CDR1 SGHRS and CDR2 YFSETQ. CDR3 length: 13 residues. Written as DNA, the CDR3 is TGCGCCAGCAGTTTTGCTAGGCAAGAGACCCAGTACTTC. It translates to CASSFARQETQYF.

This clonotype was seen many times. The V call is TRBV2, the J call TRBJ2-2; D is possibly TRBD1 (6 bases). The CDR3 consists of 17 residues. V lost 4 bases and J lost 1, with 16 bases in between. Germline V gene lookup returns CDR1 SNHLY and CDR2 FYNNEI. CDR3 nucleotide sequence: TGTGCCAGCAGTGCCCCGACCGGGACAAAGAACACCGGGGAGCTGTTTTTT. Translating gives CASSAPTGTKNTGELFF.

This clonotype was detected ten times or more. This chain connects TRBV5-8 to TRBJ1-4; 8 bases match TRBD1. Germline-derived CDR1 and CDR2 are SGHTS and YDEGEE. Trimming removed 1 base from V and 5 bases from J; junction bases left unmatched: 7. The CDR3 spans 16 residues. The CDR3 coding sequence is TGTGCCAGCAGCTTGAAAACCGGGACAGGCAATGAAAAACTGTTTTTT. Its translation: CASSLKTGTGNEKLFF.

Comments on this clonotype: A much larger clone differs from this one at a single base, so this may be a read error. The CDR3 region is CASSFGGAYNEQFF. CDR3 DNA sequence: TGTGCCAGCAGTTTCGGGGGGGCATACAATGAGCAGTTCTTC. V gene TRBV12-3 or TRBV12-4 combines with J gene TRBJ2-1; 8 bases agree with TRBD2. The CDR3 is 14 residues long. J was trimmed by 4 bases and V by 3 bases; bases with no gene match: 2.

This clonotype has at least ten counts. A much more abundant neighbour one base away suggests this may be a read error. The chain is built from TRBV11-2 and TRBJ2-1, with D perhaps TRBD1 (5 bases). Germline V CDR1 and CDR2: SGHAT, FQNNGV. V was pared by 2 bases and J by 9 bases, with 11 bases between. This CDR3 is built from 13 residues. The CDR3 spells CASSLKGFSEQFF. The CDR3, as DNA: TGTGCCAGCAGCTTAAAGGGGTTCTCTGAGCAGTTCTTC.

V usage is TRBV15 and J usage is TRBJ1-5; 9 bases are a match to TRBD1. The length of the CDR3 is 14 residues. The trim removed 5 bases at V and 6 bases at J, leaving 5 bases unmatched. Germline lookup yields CDR1 LNHNV and CDR2 YYDKDF (reference sequence). CDR3 DNA: TGTGCCACCAGCGACAGGGGGGTGTCTCAGCCCCAGCATTTT. This codes for CATSDRGVSQPQHF. The variable domain in full, with the rest retrieved from reference TRBV15 and TRBJ1-5, is DAMVIQNPRYQVTQFGKPVTLSCSQTLNHNVMYWYQQKSSQAPKLLFHYYDKDFNNEADTPDNFQSRRPNTSFCFLDIRSPGLGDTAMYLCATSDRGVSQPQHFGDGTRLSIL.

This sequence joins TRBV7-9 and TRBJ2-7, with 12 nucleotides matching TRBD2. This CDR3 has 13 residues. J was trimmed by 6 bases and V by 5 bases; bases with no gene match: 2. In germline, CDR1 is SEHNR, CDR2 FQNEAQ (reference sequence). The chain's CDR3 is CASSGLAGSEQYF. CDR3 nucleotides: TGTGCCAGCAGCGGACTAGCGGGATCCGAGCAGTACTTC.

At least ten counts were recorded for this clonotype. This may stem from a read error, because a much larger clone lies one nucleotide away. V gene TRBV11-2 combines with J gene TRBJ1-2; weak D call: TRBD1 (6 bases). Looked up from germline, CDR1 is SGHAT and CDR2 is FQNNGV. This CDR3 has 14 residues. The V and J ends lost 5 bases and 4 bases respectively, with 14 bases between them. The CDR3 nucleotides are TGTGCCAGCAGCAAACGGGACACAACCTATGGCTACACCTTC. It encodes CASSKRDTTYGYTF. The full variable domain, its missing parts supplied by reference TRBV11-2 and TRBJ1-2, is EAGVAQSPRYKIIEKRQSVAFWCNPISGHATLYWYQQILGQGPKLLIQFQNNGVVDDSQLPKDRFSAERLKGVDSTLKIQPAKLEDSAVYLCASSKRDTTYGYTFGSGTRLTVV.

The chain combines TRBV5-1 with TRBJ2-3, with 10 bases identical to TRBD2. The CDR3 totals 16 residues. The trim removed 4 bases at V and 2 bases at J, leaving 7 bases unmatched. Germline CDR1 SGHRS, CDR2 YFSETQ. The CDR3 is CASSHGTSAITDTQYF. CDR3 bases: TGCGCCAGCAGCCACGGGACTAGCGCCATCACAGATACGCAGTATTTT.

CDR3 nucleotides: TGCAGTGCTAGAGAGGCAGGGAATTTCAATTCACCCCTCCACTTT. Translating it yields CSAREAGNFNSPLHF. This rearrangement joins TRBV20-1 to TRBJ1-6; maybe TRBD1 (5 bases). This CDR3 has 15 amino acids. From germline, CDR1 is DFQATT and CDR2 SNEGSKA (reference sequence). Trimming cost V 0 bases and J 7 bases, with 13 bases left between them.

In this sample, this clonotype turned up many times. Just one base apart from a much larger clone, this may be a read error. Because the CDR3's place on the DNA is in doubt, the DNA is left out and the CDR3 is given as listed by TCRdb. The rearrangement uses TRBV20-1 and TRBJ1-2; the table's D call, TRBD1, has no DNA check behind it. The CDR3 spans 12 residues, counting both ends. Germline V gene lookup returns CDR1 DFQATT and CDR2 SNEGSKA (reference sequence). CDR3 sequence reads: CSARDWGDGSTF.

The chain combines TRBV20-1 with TRBJ1-4; D remains ambiguous. Germline V gene data show CDR1 as DFQATT and CDR2 as SNEGSKA (reference sequence). V lost 4 bases and J lost 7, with 10 bases in between. This CDR3 is built from 12 residues. The CDR3: CSAKGTAEKLFF. CDR3 coding DNA: TGCAGTGCTAAGGGAACAGCTGAAAAACTGTTTTTT.

The CDR3 loop reads CATGRDRRYEKLFF. The CDR3 DNA follows: TGTGCCACCGGACGGGACAGGCGGTATGAAAAACTGTTTTTT. This chain connects TRBV15 to TRBJ1-4, with 8 bases matching TRBD1. Germline V CDR1 and CDR2: LNHNV, YYDKDF (reference sequence). The CDR3 totals 14 residues. The junction had 8 bases not matched to a gene; V was cut back by 8 bases and J by 6 bases.

The sample holds one count of this clonotype. J is TRBJ2-5 and V is TRBV9; D uncertain. V lost 1 base to trimming and J lost 5 bases, with 15 bases between them. The CDR3 extends over 15 amino acids. CDR1 is SGDLS and CDR2 is YYNGEE in the germline V gene. CDR3 nucleotides: TGTGCCAGCAGCGTATATCTGGGTTCCCGGGAGACCCAGTACTTC. Translating it yields CASSVYLGSRETQYF.

This clonotype was found once. J is TRBJ1-2 and V is TRBV2; 7 bases are shared with TRBD1. Germline loops: CDR1 SNHLY, CDR2 FYNNEI. V was clipped by 11 bases and J by 8 bases; unmatched bases: 14. The CDR3 is 13 residues long. Written as DNA, the CDR3 is TGTGCCGGACGACAGGGCCCCTCTCAAGGCTACACCTTC. This sequence encodes CAGRQGPSQGYTF.

J is TRBJ2-1 and V is TRBV11-3, with 7 bases that match TRBD1. The length of the CDR3 is 15 residues. The junction had 8 bases not matched to a gene; V was cut back by 3 bases and J by 6 bases. Germline assignment: CDR1 SGHNT and CDR2 YENEEA. The CDR3 reads CASSLGTVLTNEQFF. Written as DNA, the CDR3 is TGTGCCAGCAGCTTGGGGACAGTGCTGACCAATGAGCAGTTCTTC.